This entry lists 9 T cell receptor beta chains sequenced from one sample in a study of blood T cell repertoires in COVID-19. Assay: immunoSEQ multiplex PCR; the TCRdb copy retains only in-frame clones and omits some. The data show 95,000 to 110,000 clones, about four fifths seen once. Material: peripheral blood. The receptors were sampled from a man aged 65 to 85 with acute or convalescent COVID-19.

The chain is built from TRBV30 and TRBJ1-2, with 7 bases fitting TRBD1. The V gene's germline CDR1 is GTSNPN and CDR2 SVGIG (reference sequence). The V gene end was trimmed by 3 bases and the J gene end by 4 bases; junction bases not matched to a gene: 8. The CDR3 runs 14 residues. Here the CDR3 reads CAWRVQGGGYGYTF. CDR3 bases: TGTGCCTGGAGAGTTCAGGGGGGAGGCTATGGCTACACCTTC.

The chain combines TRBV9 with TRBJ2-1; 12 bases align to TRBD2. Germline loops: CDR1 SGDLS, CDR2 YYNGEE. CDR3 length: 17 residues. The V and J ends lost 0 bases and 4 bases, in that order; junction bases with no gene match: 5. Here the CDR3 reads CASSVDGLAGRYNEQFF. CDR3 nucleotide sequence: TGTGCCAGCAGCGTAGATGGACTAGCGGGGAGGTACAATGAGCAGTTCTTC.

V usage is TRBV2 and J usage is TRBJ2-4, with 9 bases lining up with TRBD1. CDR1 is SNHLY, CDR2 FYNNEI, per germline. This CDR3 has 13 amino acids. The ends lost 5 bases at V and 8 bases at J; junction bases unmatched: 4. The CDR3 spells CASSYRDRDIQYF. As DNA, the CDR3 is TGTGCCAGCAGTTACCGGGACAGGGACATTCAGTACTTC.

The chain joins TRBV9 to TRBJ1-1; D is unresolved. V dropped 0 bases and J dropped 3 bases, with 6 bases sitting between them. The CDR3 has 13 residues. Per germline, CDR1 SGDLS and CDR2 YYNGEE. The CDR3 region has the DNA TGTGCCAGCAGCGTAGCGGGTCACACTGAAGCTTTCTTT. It encodes CASSVAGHTEAFF.

The V and J genes are TRBV29-1 and TRBJ2-7; D ambiguous. V was clipped by 4 bases and J by 6 bases, with 10 bases between them. The CDR3 spans 11 residues. Germline CDR1 reads SQVTM; CDR2 reads ANQGSEA. The CDR3 DNA follows: TGCAGCGTTGCCCCGTCAGGCGAGCAGTACTTC. As protein: CSVAPSGEQYF.

The J gene is TRBJ2-7, the V gene TRBV7-9; D call uncertain. Germline CDR1 and CDR2: SEHNR and FQNEAQ (reference sequence). The CDR3 is 14 amino acids. V lost 1 base to trimming and J lost 5 bases, with 12 bases between them. This chain's CDR3 is CASSLEPQFDEQYF. The DNA of the CDR3 is TGTGCCAGCAGCTTAGAACCACAGTTTGACGAGCAGTACTTC.

The chain uses TRBV5-5 and TRBJ1-1; the match to TRBD1 covers 7 bases. The CDR3 is 14 amino acids. Germline CDR1 SGHKS, CDR2 YYEKEE (reference sequence). The ends lost 2 bases at V and 3 bases at J; junction bases unmatched: 4. This chain's CDR3 is CASSLQGRDTEAFF. The DNA of the CDR3 is TGTGCCAGCAGCTTACAGGGGCGTGACACTGAAGCTTTCTTT.

The chain joins TRBV19 to TRBJ1-2, with a weak D call TRBD1 (6 bases). Per the germline V gene, CDR1 is LNHDA and CDR2 is SQIVND (reference sequence). The CDR3 has 15 amino acids. V shed 1 base and J shed 0 bases, with 9 bases lying between them. This chain's CDR3 is CASSIGRGTNYGYTF. CDR3 in DNA: TGTGCCAGTAGTATAGGAAGGGGGACTAACTATGGCTACACCTTC.

This chain uses TRBV6-5 with TRBJ2-7, with D tentatively TRBD2 (5 bases). The CDR3 totals 12 residues. Trimming stripped 10 bases from V and 4 bases from J, with 14 bases between. CDR1 and CDR2 (germline): MNHEY, SVGAGI. The CDR3 reads CATLSGVYEQYF. The DNA for the CDR3 is TGTGCCACGCTATCCGGGGTTTACGAGCAGTACTTC.